These T cell receptor beta chains were read from a single sample in a study of blood T cell repertoires in COVID-19. Measured with immunoSEQ multiplex PCR; TCRdb has only the in-frame clones, and not every one. The top ten hold 35% to 45% of the sample, which has 90,000 to 100,000 clones, 85% seen once. Source material: peripheral blood. These receptors came from a man older than 75 with acute or convalescent COVID-19. Both conserved end residues are part of each CDR3. The order of the fields is V gene, D gene, clone size, J gene, CDR3 protein, CDR3 DNA. D genes are given only for firm matches. Only some rows state a clone size, as once, few, many or a class for expanded clones.

V: TRBV21-1
D: NA
size: NA
J: TRBJ2-1
CDR3: CASTLPTSGSTNEQFF
DNA: TGTGCCAGCACCCTCCCGACTAGCGGGAGTACCAATGAGCAGTTCTTC

V: TRBV7-6
D: NA
size: NA
J: TRBJ2-7
CDR3: CASSPGGEQYF
DNA: TGTGCCAGCAGCCCTGGGGGGGAGCAGTACTTC

V: TRBV6-6
D: NA
size: NA
J: TRBJ1-1
CDR3: CASSYEWLGEAFF
DNA: TGTGCCAGCAGTTACGAATGGCTAGGTGAAGCTTTCTTT

V: TRBV27
D: TRBD1
size: once
J: TRBJ2-3
CDR3: CASSLGQDGSDTQYF
DNA: TGTGCCAGCAGTTTAGGACAGGACGGCTCAGATACGCAGTATTTT

V: TRBV3-1/TRBV3-2
D: NA
size: NA
J: TRBJ2-7
CDR3: CASSSLTQQYF
DNA: TGTGCCAGCAGCTCTCTAACTCAGCAGTACTTC

V: TRBV5-4
D: TRBD2
size: NA
J: TRBJ2-5
CDR3: CASSLQGLAVGTQYF
DNA: TGTGCCAGCAGCTTACAGGGACTAGCGGTCGGTACCCAGTACTTC

V: TRBV5-8
D: NA
size: NA
J: TRBJ2-1
CDR3: CASSLDRSSYNEQFF
DNA: TGTGCCAGCAGCTTGGATCGCAGCTCCTACAATGAGCAGTTCTTC

V: TRBV11-2
D: NA
size: NA
J: TRBJ2-1
CDR3: CASSLVRGSAEQFF
DNA: TGTGCCAGCAGCTTAGTCAGGGGTAGCGCAGAGCAGTTCTTC

V: TRBV7-2
D: TRBD1
size: NA
J: TRBJ2-5
CDR3: CASSRGDRVPETQYF
DNA: TGTGCCAGCAGCCGGGGGGACAGGGTTCCAGAGACCCAGTACTTC

V: TRBV28
D: NA
size: NA
J: TRBJ1-2
CDR3: CASSLLSLNYGYTF
DNA: TGTGCCAGCAGTTTATTGTCATTGAACTATGGCTACACCTTC

V: TRBV24-1
D: TRBD2
size: NA
J: TRBJ2-5
CDR3: CATSGRVVETQYF
DNA: TGTGCCACCAGCGGGAGGGTGGTAGAGACCCAGTACTTC

V: TRBV5-1
D: TRBD2
size: many
J: TRBJ2-1
CDR3: CASSLEGLAVPGGNEQFF
DNA: TGCGCCAGCAGCTTGGAGGGACTAGCGGTCCCTGGGGGCAATGAGCAGTTCTTC

V: TRBV18
D: TRBD1
size: few
J: TRBJ1-5
CDR3: CASSLTGGNQPQHF
DNA: TGTGCCAGCTCACTTACAGGGGGCAATCAGCCCCAGCATTTT

V: TRBV29-1
D: NA
size: NA
J: TRBJ1-4
CDR3: CSVDGGSNEKLFF
DNA: TGCAGCGTTGACGGGGGGAGTAATGAAAAACTGTTTTTT

V: TRBV5-1
D: TRBD1
size: NA
J: TRBJ1-1
CDR3: CASRGQGLNTEAFF
DNA: TGCGCCAGCAGAGGACAGGGACTTAACACTGAAGCTTTCTTT

V: TRBV28
D: NA
size: NA
J: TRBJ1-2
CDR3: CASSFTWTDYGYTF
DNA: TGTGCCAGCAGTTTTACATGGACAGACTATGGCTACACCTTC

V: TRBV12-3/TRBV12-4
D: NA
size: NA
J: TRBJ2-7
CDR3: CASSLESPYEQYF
DNA: TGTGCCAGCAGTTTAGAGAGCCCCTACGAGCAGTACTTC